The 26 T cell receptor beta chains below were found in one sample sequenced in a study of blood T cell repertoires in COVID-19. Clones were read by immunoSEQ multiplex PCR, and TCRdb kept only the in-frame ones, dropping some. Seen here are 200,000 to 250,000 clones, 84% observed once, and the top ten hold less than 2.5%. Sequenced sample: peripheral blood. The receptors stem from a woman aged 60-70 years with acute or convalescent COVID-19.

This clone was detected only once. The chain is built from TRBV15 and TRBJ2-3, with unresolved D. The germline CDR1 and CDR2 sequences are LNHNV and YYDKDF (reference sequence). The CDR3 covers 15 residues. Trimming took off 0 bases at V and 0 bases at J, with 7 bases between the two ends. The CDR3: CATSRDLQSTDTQYF. The CDR3 DNA sequence: TGTGCCACCAGCAGAGATCTACAGAGCACAGATACGCAGTATTTT.

The chain has TRBV5-6 and TRBJ1-3; D is undetermined. Germline V CDR1 and CDR2: SGHDT, YYEEEE. CDR3 length: 16 amino acids. V was pared by 4 bases and J by 0 bases, with 14 bases between. The CDR3 bases are TGTGCCAGCAGCCCCTCGACACGGATCTCTGGAAACACCATATATTTT. Translation gives CASSPSTRISGNTIYF.

The chain combines TRBV6-2 or TRBV6-3 with TRBJ1-2; D might be TRBD1 (5 bases). Germline V gene lookup returns CDR1 MNHEY and CDR2 SVGEGT. The V end lost 2 bases, the J end lost 1 base, and 23 bases lay between the germline ends. The CDR3 is 19 residues long. The CDR3 region is CASSYPSAADRNFNYGYTF. The CDR3 region has the DNA TGTGCCAGCAGTTACCCTTCTGCGGCCGACAGAAATTTTAACTATGGCTACACCTTC.

The chain has TRBV2 and TRBJ2-2, with 10 bases lining up with TRBD1. This CDR3 has 15 residues. V trimming: 7 bases; J trimming: 7 bases; junction bases outside the gene matches: 9. Per germline, CDR1 SNHLY and CDR2 FYNNEI. The CDR3 sequence: CASNKPGTGVGELFF. CDR3 DNA sequence: TGTGCCAGCAACAAACCCGGGACAGGGGTCGGGGAGCTGTTTTTT.

The chain is built from TRBV5-1 and TRBJ1-3; no definite D call. Trimming left V 7 bases short and J 4 bases short, with 9 bases between. Germline CDR1 SGHRS, CDR2 YFSETQ. This CDR3 spans 12 amino acids. CDR3 amino acids: CASRGAGNTIYF. The CDR3 DNA reads TGCGCCAGCCGGGGTGCCGGAAACACCATATATTTT.

The V call is TRBV10-3, the J call TRBJ1-1; possibly TRBD1 for D (5 bases). CDR1 ENHRY and CDR2 SYGVKD come from the germline V gene. The ends were cut back, 0 bases at V and 4 bases at J, with 9 bases in the middle. This CDR3 has 14 amino acids. CDR3 residues: CAISESFGGTEAFF. The CDR3 DNA reads as TGTGCCATCAGTGAGTCGTTCGGGGGCACTGAAGCTTTCTTT.

The CDR3 DNA reads as TGTGCCAGCAGGACGCGGGGGGCCAAAGAGACCCAGTACTTC. Protein product: CASRTRGAKETQYF. The chain joins TRBV5-8 to TRBJ2-5; 8 positions match TRBD2. This CDR3 has 14 residues. Looked up from germline, CDR1 is SGHTS and CDR2 is YDEGEE. The V and J ends lost 5 bases and 3 bases, in that order; junction bases with no gene match: 6.

This clone was found a few times. The chain carries TRBV3-1 (or the pseudogene TRBV3-2) and TRBJ1-1, with unresolved D. CDR1 is LGHDT, CDR2 YNNKEL, per germline (reference sequence). The CDR3 is 17 amino acids. V gave up 1 base and J gave up 6 bases, with 21 bases separating them. The CDR3 loop is CASSQGTASSRSPEAFF. The CDR3, as DNA: TGTGCCAGCAGCCAAGGTACAGCATCATCACGGTCCCCTGAAGCTTTCTTT.

The J gene is TRBJ2-5, the V gene TRBV11-2; D perhaps matches TRBD1 (5 bases). Trimming shortened V by 0 bases and J by 4 bases, and 12 bases separated the two germline ends. In germline, CDR1 is SGHAT, CDR2 FQNNGV. The CDR3 consists of 15 residues. CDR3 nucleotide sequence: TGTGCCAGCAGCTTAGAACAGGTTAACTTAGAGACCCAGTACTTC. Translated: CASSLEQVNLETQYF.

This chain links TRBV7-2 with TRBJ2-1; 8 positions match TRBD2. The germline gives CDR1 SGHTA, CDR2 FQGNSA. There are 16 residues in the CDR3. V trimming: 7 bases; J trimming: 9 bases; junction bases outside the gene matches: 17. The CDR3 DNA is TGTGCCAGCACCTTGGAGACGGGGGGGTTGGTAACTGAGCAGTTCTTC. It specifies CASTLETGGLVTEQFF. Full variable domain (outside the CDR3, taken from reference TRBV7-2 and TRBJ2-1): GAGVSQSPSNKVTEKGKDVELRCDPISGHTALYWYRQSLGQGLEFLIYFQGNSAPDKSGLPSDRFSAERTGGSVSTLTIQRTQQEDSAVYLCASTLETGGLVTEQFFGPGTRLTVL.

V and J are TRBV5-5 and TRBJ2-5, with D possibly TRBD2 on 5 matching bases. Germline values: CDR1 SGHKS, CDR2 YYEKEE (reference sequence). The CDR3 is 18 residues long. V was trimmed by 3 bases and J by 1 base, leaving 22 bases between them. CDR3 DNA: TGTGCCAGCAGCTACCGGCAGGTCGGGGATGAAGGCCAAGAGACCCAGTACTTC. This gives the protein CASSYRQVGDEGQETQYF.

The sample holds a few counts of this clone. CDR3 residues: CASSSNPEETQYF. In DNA, the CDR3 is TGTGCCAGCAGCAGTAACCCAGAAGAGACCCAGTACTTC. The J gene is TRBJ2-5, the V gene TRBV9; D not certain. Germline CDR1 is SGDLS and CDR2 is YYNGEE. The CDR3 consists of 13 residues. The germline V and J ends were trimmed by 4 bases and 3 bases, with 10 bases remaining between them.

This chain links TRBV2 with TRBJ2-3; TRBD2 aligns across 13 bases. V was clipped by 4 bases and J by 2 bases; unmatched bases: 9. CDR3 size: 18 residues. CDR1 and CDR2 from the germline V gene are SNHLY and FYNNEI. The CDR3 spells CASSAQQTSGGPTDTQYF. CDR3 DNA sequence: TGTGCCAGCAGTGCCCAGCAGACTAGCGGGGGGCCCACAGATACGCAGTATTTT.

The table lists this clone with a count of one. This rearrangement joins TRBV3-1 (or the pseudogene TRBV3-2) to TRBJ1-1; D may be TRBD1 (6 bases). Germline loops: CDR1 LGHDT, CDR2 YNNKEL (reference sequence). This CDR3 is 14 amino acids long. Trimming pared 1 base from V and 2 bases from J, leaving 8 bases between. The CDR3 reads CASSQGQVNTEAFF. CDR3 DNA: TGTGCCAGCAGCCAAGGACAGGTCAACACTGAAGCTTTCTTT.

The rearrangement joins TRBV3-1 (or the pseudogene TRBV3-2) to TRBJ1-1; D is unresolved. Germline V CDR1 and CDR2: LGHDT, YNNKEL (reference sequence). V lost 5 bases, J lost 7 bases, and 11 bases lay in between. This CDR3 spans 12 amino acids. CDR3: CASSDYEREAFF. The CDR3 DNA reads as TGTGCCAGCAGCGATTACGAGCGTGAAGCTTTCTTT.

This clone occurred once. V gene TRBV4-2 combines with J gene TRBJ2-4, with TRBD2 as a possible D gene (6 bases). Between the trimmed V and J ends, which lost 1 base and 4 bases, there was a span of 20 bases. This CDR3 contains 18 residues. CDR1 and CDR2 (germline): LGHNA, YNFKEQ. CDR3 nucleotides: TGTGCCAGCAGCCAAGTTATGGGCCCCGGGGGATCGAAAAACATTCAGTACTTC. This gives the protein CASSQVMGPGGSKNIQYF.

The chain is built from TRBV7-2 and TRBJ1-2; maybe TRBD1 (5 bases). The CDR3 runs to 15 residues. CDR1 is SGHTA and CDR2 is FQGNSA in the germline V gene. Trimming left V 1 base short and J 7 bases short, with 16 bases between. The CDR3 nucleotides are TGTGCCAGCAGCTTAGTAAGTTGGACACAATTTGGCTACACCTTC. Amino acid sequence: CASSLVSWTQFGYTF.

V is TRBV6-5 and J is TRBJ1-2, with 8 positions matching TRBD1. Germline V CDR1 and CDR2: MNHEY, SVGAGI. The CDR3 is 12 residues long. J was trimmed by 5 bases and V by 10 bases; bases with no gene match: 6. CDR3 coding DNA: TGTGCCACCTTCGACAGGGGTTATGGCTACACCTTC. Translated, it gives CATFDRGYGYTF.

The genes are TRBV28 and TRBJ1-1, with D maybe TRBD1 (6 bases). Trimming removed 6 bases at V and 5 bases at J, with 22 bases between. The V gene's germline CDR1 is MDHEN and CDR2 SYDVKM. This CDR3 has 16 residues. The CDR3 nucleotides read TGTGCCAGCAGCCCTTCCGAGGGGGGGCGCGGGACTGAAGCTTTCTTT. Amino acids: CASSPSEGGRGTEAFF.

CDR3 sequence reads: CASLLPRGTDTQYF. The CDR3 region has the DNA TGTGCCAGTCTTCTCCCGAGGGGCACAGATACGCAGTATTTT. This chain uses TRBV2 with TRBJ2-3, with a tentative D call TRBD2 (5 bases). This CDR3 has 14 residues. Germline CDR1 SNHLY, CDR2 FYNNEI. V lost 9 bases, J lost 1 base, and 14 bases lay in between.

The chain has TRBV28 and TRBJ2-4; 11 bases fit TRBD2. This CDR3 comprises 17 residues. J gave up 3 bases and V 5 bases, and 9 bases lay outside the gene matches. Germline V CDR1 and CDR2: MDHEN, SYDVKM. The CDR3 sequence is CASSTRLAGNLKNIQYF. CDR3 in DNA: TGTGCCAGCAGTACCCGACTAGCGGGGAATCTCAAAAACATTCAGTACTTC.

The CDR3 loop reads CASSYGQRTYEQYF. CDR3 DNA sequence: TGTGCCAGCAGTTACGGGCAAAGAACCTACGAGCAGTACTTC. The chain combines TRBV6-6 with TRBJ2-7; D unresolved. CDR3 length equals 14 residues. With 2 bases removed from V and 2 bases from J, the gap between germline ends came to 10 bases. Germline values: CDR1 MNHNY, CDR2 SVGAGI (reference sequence).

This rearrangement joins TRBV21-1 to TRBJ2-7; the D call TRBD1 from the table was never checked on the DNA. TRBV21-1 is described as a pseudogene. The CDR3 extends over 15 amino acids. CDR3 sequence (DNA): TGTGCCAGCAGCAAAAATCGGACAGGGGGCTACGAGCAGTACTTC. Translated, it gives CASSKNRTGGYEQYF.

V usage is TRBV19 and J usage is TRBJ1-1; D is possibly TRBD1 (5 bases). Germline V gives CDR1 LNHDA, CDR2 SQIVND (reference sequence). The V end lost 4 bases, the J end lost 3 bases, and 12 bases lay between the germline ends. The CDR3 covers 14 residues. CDR3 amino acids: CASSRGGADTEAFF. The CDR3 bases are TGTGCCAGTAGTAGAGGAGGGGCGGACACTGAAGCTTTCTTT. The full variable domain, its missing parts supplied by reference TRBV19 and TRBJ1-1, is DGGITQSPKYLFRKEGQNVTLSCEQNLNHDAMYWYRQDPGQGLRLIYYSQIVNDFQKGDIAEGYSVSREKKESFPLTVTSAQKNPTAFYLCASSRGGADTEAFFGQGTRLTVV.

The CDR3 bases are TGTGCCAGCGGAGTAGCGGGGGGTTGGATAGAGACCCAGTACTTC. Translated: CASGVAGGWIETQYF. The chain links TRBV27 to TRBJ2-5; 10 bases are shared with TRBD2. V shed 8 bases, J shed 4 bases, and the junction held 10 bases outside the gene matches. Germline values: CDR1 MNHEY, CDR2 SMNVEV (reference sequence). The CDR3 runs to 15 residues.

This chain links TRBV27 with TRBJ1-3; possibly TRBD1 for D (5 bases). Germline loops: CDR1 MNHEY, CDR2 SMNVEV (reference sequence). The V end was cut by 7 bases, the J end by 4 bases, with 11 bases between. CDR3 length: 13 residues. The CDR3 sequence is CASKRGSGNTIYF. The CDR3 coding sequence is TGTGCCAGCAAACGGGGGTCAGGAAACACCATATATTTT.